The 25 T cell receptor beta chains presented below share a single source sample, sequenced in a study of blood T cell repertoires in COVID-19. Clones were read by immunoSEQ multiplex PCR, and TCRdb kept only the in-frame ones, dropping some. The sample holds hundreds of thousands of clones, roughly 87% seen once. Material: peripheral blood. The receptors were sampled from a woman under 30 who had recovered from COVID-19.

The chain carries TRBV7-9 and TRBJ1-1, with 7 bases aligning to TRBD1. CDR1 is SEHNR and CDR2 is FQNEAQ in the germline V gene (reference sequence). CDR3 size: 15 residues. The V and J ends lost 3 bases and 5 bases, in that order; junction bases with no gene match: 9. The CDR3 here is CASSFEGAPWTEAFF. Written as DNA, the CDR3 is TGTGCCAGCAGCTTCGAGGGGGCGCCGTGGACTGAAGCTTTCTTT.

As regards this clone: The junction departs from the called germline gene at one end, perhaps through a read error. The chain links TRBV29-1 to TRBJ1-2; D possibly corresponds to TRBD1 (6 bases). CDR1 SQVTM and CDR2 ANQGSEA come from the germline V gene. This CDR3 is built from 14 residues. The CDR3 here is CSFEAAGVPDGYTF. For the CDR3, the DNA is TGCAGCTTTGAGGCGGCAGGGGTTCCGGATGGCTACACCTTC.

This sequence joins TRBV3-1 (or the pseudogene TRBV3-2) and TRBJ1-6; D is undetermined. Trimming took 4 bases from V and 8 from J, leaving 12 bases between them. Germline CDR1 is LGHDT and CDR2 is YNNKEL (reference sequence). This CDR3 is 14 amino acids long. The CDR3 DNA sequence: TGTGCCAGCAGCCTTATTTTATCAGATTCACCCCTCCACTTT. This translates into CASSLILSDSPLHF.

The V gene is TRBV27, the J gene TRBJ1-1; TRBD1 agrees at 7 bases. Germline CDR1 and CDR2: MNHEY and SMNVEV (reference sequence). V lost 5 bases to trimming and J lost 3 bases; unmatched junction nucleotides: 3. CDR3 length equals 13 residues. CDR3 coding DNA: TGTGCCAGCAGTCACGGACAGGACACTGAAGCTTTCTTT. Translated, it gives CASSHGQDTEAFF.

CDR3 coding DNA: TGCGCCAGCAGCCCACCTGGACAGGCTGGGGCCAACGTCCTGACTTTC. Translation: CASSPPGQAGANVLTF. The genes are TRBV5-1 and TRBJ2-6; 7 bases agree with TRBD1. CDR3 length: 16 residues. V trimming: 4 bases; J trimming: 2 bases; junction bases outside the gene matches: 6. Germline assignment: CDR1 SGHRS and CDR2 YFSETQ.

The rearrangement uses TRBV2 and TRBJ2-7; TRBD1 matches 10 bases. J gave up 2 bases and V 5 bases, and 3 bases lay outside the gene matches. The V gene's germline CDR1 is SNHLY and CDR2 FYNNEI. The CDR3 consists of 14 residues. For the CDR3, the DNA is TGTGCCAGCAGTAGGGACAGGGGAACCTACGAGCAGTACTTC. Residues: CASSRDRGTYEQYF.

The V and J genes are TRBV5-1 and TRBJ2-7; possibly TRBD2 for D (5 bases). V was pared by 3 bases and J by 1 base, with 8 bases between. This CDR3 is 13 amino acids long. Germline CDR1 is SGHRS and CDR2 is YFSETQ. The CDR3 protein is CASSYGVSYEQYF. Written as DNA, the CDR3 is TGCGCCAGCAGCTACGGGGTTTCCTACGAGCAGTACTTC.

The gene calls are TRBV9 and TRBJ2-7; 8 bases agree with TRBD2. Germline V lookup: CDR1 SGDLS, CDR2 YYNGEE. The junction had 10 bases not matched to a gene; V was cut back by 0 bases and J by 5 bases. CDR3 length: 16 amino acids. The CDR3 region is CASSVGGSGIIHEQYF. The CDR3 DNA reads as TGTGCCAGCAGCGTAGGAGGTAGCGGGATAATCCACGAGCAGTACTTC.

This clone turned up a few times. Germline is not matched at one junction end, which may reflect a read error. The V gene is TRBV30, the J gene TRBJ1-5; the D is unclear. CDR3 size: 14 residues. In germline, CDR1 is GTSNPN, CDR2 SVGIG (reference sequence). The CDR3 reads CAWSVLGSNQPQHF. The CDR3 coding sequence is TGTGCCTGGAGTGTACTCGGTAGCAATCAACCCCAGCATTTT.

The J gene is TRBJ2-5, the V gene TRBV5-1; the match to TRBD1 covers 9 bases. The ends lost 4 bases at V and 5 bases at J; junction bases unmatched: 9. CDR1 is SGHRS and CDR2 is YFSETQ in the germline V gene. This CDR3 has 15 residues. CDR3 region: CASSLGTGHRETQYF. CDR3 DNA: TGCGCCAGCAGCCTTGGGACAGGGCACCGGGAGACCCAGTACTTC.

The gene calls are TRBV7-9 and TRBJ2-3, with 8 bases lining up with TRBD2. The CDR3 spans 15 residues. Germline V CDR1 and CDR2: SEHNR, FQNEAQ (reference sequence). Trimming at V came to 6 bases and at J to 3 bases, leaving 8 bases not matched to a gene. DNA for the CDR3: TGTGCCAGCAGTTCCTTTAGCGGGGATACAGATACGCAGTATTTT. Its protein product is CASSSFSGDTDTQYF.

The chain combines TRBV2 with TRBJ2-2, with D possibly being TRBD2 (5 bases). V lost 10 bases to trimming and J lost 0 bases, with 15 bases between them. This CDR3 spans 15 amino acids. Germline CDR1 is SNHLY and CDR2 is FYNNEI. The CDR3 nucleotides read TGTGCCACCTTCAGAGCGGACGCGAACACCGGGGAGCTGTTTTTT. Its protein product is CATFRADANTGELFF.

The chain couples TRBV10-1 to TRBJ2-7; 9 bases are a match to TRBD1. V gave up 6 bases and J gave up 3 bases; unmatched junction bases: 6. The V gene's germline CDR1 is WNHNN and CDR2 SYGVQD (reference sequence). This CDR3 comprises 14 residues. The CDR3 loop is CASSGQGKDYEQYF. DNA for the CDR3: TGCGCCAGCAGCGGACAGGGGAAGGACTACGAGCAGTACTTC.

J is TRBJ2-1 and V is TRBV20-1; D call uncertain. V lost 1 base and J lost 8, with 6 bases in between. This CDR3 spans 11 amino acids. Germline assignment: CDR1 DFQATT and CDR2 SNEGSKA (reference sequence). The CDR3 spells CSARVVYEQFF. In DNA form, the CDR3 reads TGCAGTGCTAGAGTTGTCTATGAGCAGTTCTTC.

The CDR3 DNA reads TGCAGCGGAGAAGACAGGGGGGAAGGCTACACCTTC. Protein: CSGEDRGEGYTF. The gene calls are TRBV29-1 and TRBJ1-2, with 9 bases fitting TRBD1. This CDR3 has 12 amino acids. Trimming at V came to 7 bases and at J to 8 bases, leaving 8 bases not matched to a gene. CDR1 SQVTM and CDR2 ANQGSEA come from the germline V gene.

This chain uses TRBV6-5 with TRBJ1-5; no firm D call. Germline V gene lookup returns CDR1 MNHEY and CDR2 SVGAGI. This CDR3 region has 15 residues. Trimming stripped 0 bases from V and 4 bases from J, with 10 bases between. The DNA of the CDR3 is TGTGCCAGCAGTTACTCGATTAGCAATAATCAGCCCCAGCATTTT. Translated: CASSYSISNNQPQHF.

This clone was seen once. The chain combines TRBV9 with TRBJ1-1; D might be TRBD1 (5 bases). The germline V gene encodes CDR1 SGDLS and CDR2 YYNGEE. The germline V and J ends were trimmed by 0 bases and 6 bases, with 6 bases remaining between them. This CDR3 region has 12 residues. This chain's CDR3 is CASSVGQSEAFF. The CDR3 DNA sequence: TGTGCCAGCAGCGTAGGACAGTCTGAAGCTTTCTTT.

The chain is built from TRBV29-1 and TRBJ2-5; TRBD2 matches at 9 bases. The CDR3 is 18 residues long. Losses at the gene ends were 5 bases for V and 4 bases for J; bases not matched to a gene: 20. Germline V CDR1 and CDR2: SQVTM, ANQGSEA. The CDR3 spells CSVQLAGVIVISRETQYF. CDR3 nucleotide sequence: TGCAGCGTTCAATTAGCGGGAGTGATTGTGATCTCCAGAGAGACCCAGTACTTC.

The gene calls are TRBV7-2 and TRBJ2-7; 13 nucleotides line up with TRBD2. Trimming at V came to 5 bases and at J to 2 bases, leaving 6 bases not matched to a gene. Per the germline V gene, CDR1 is SGHTA and CDR2 is FQGNSA. This CDR3 has 16 amino acids. CDR3 amino acids: CASSVAGTSGTYEQYF. The CDR3, as DNA: TGTGCCAGCAGCGTTGCCGGGACTAGCGGGACCTACGAGCAGTACTTC.

The rearrangement uses TRBV10-3 and TRBJ2-1; 10 bases are shared with TRBD2. After removal of 6 bases from V and 2 bases from J, the junction contained 7 bases not matched to a gene. Germline CDR1 and CDR2: ENHRY and SYGVKD. This CDR3 has 16 amino acids. CDR3 sequence (DNA): TGTGCCATCAGGACACAAGGACTAGCGGCCTACAATGAGCAGTTCTTC. It is translated as CAIRTQGLAAYNEQFF.

This clone was seen a few times. The chain uses TRBV25-1 and TRBJ2-1; 11 bases line up with TRBD2. The germline V gene encodes CDR1 MGHDK and CDR2 SYGVNS. J lost 0 bases, V lost 3 bases, and 7 bases had no gene match. CDR3 length: 18 amino acids. The CDR3 protein is CASSEPSGRLSSYNEQFF. For the CDR3, the DNA is TGTGCCAGCAGTGAGCCTAGCGGGAGGTTGAGCTCCTACAATGAGCAGTTCTTC. Full variable domain (rest looked up from reference TRBV25-1 and TRBJ2-1): EADIYQTPRYLVIGTGKKITLECSQTMGHDKMYWYQQDPGMELHLIHYSYGVNSTEKGDLSSESTVSRIRTEHFPLTLESARPSHTSQYLCASSEPSGRLSSYNEQFFGPGTRLTVL.

The V call is TRBV19, the J call TRBJ2-1; 7 positions agree with TRBD2. This CDR3 contains 15 residues. CDR1 is LNHDA and CDR2 is SQIVND in the germline V gene (reference sequence). The trim removed 4 bases at V and 3 bases at J, leaving 6 bases unmatched. The CDR3 spells CASSRGGVLYNEQFF. In nucleotides, the CDR3 is TGTGCCAGTAGTAGGGGGGGTGTTCTCTACAATGAGCAGTTCTTC.

This chain uses TRBV5-1 with TRBJ2-7; 10 positions agree with TRBD2. The CDR3 is made up of 15 amino acids. V shed 4 bases, J shed 6 bases, and the junction held 10 bases outside the gene matches. Germline V gene lookup returns CDR1 SGHRS and CDR2 YFSETQ. The CDR3 DNA sequence: TGCGCCAGCAGCCTATCTAGCGGGGGAAATACCGAGCAGTACTTC. Amino acids: CASSLSSGGNTEQYF.

This clone was counted a few times. J is TRBJ2-2 and V is TRBV30, with D tentatively TRBD2 (5 bases). In germline, CDR1 is GTSNPN, CDR2 SVGIG (reference sequence). There are 16 residues in the CDR3. Trimming pared 3 bases from V and 3 bases from J, leaving 17 bases between. CDR3 nucleotide sequence: TGTGCCTGGAGCGGACTCGGACGGATTCACACCGGGGAGCTGTTTTTT. It codes for CAWSGLGRIHTGELFF.

This clone has just one count. The chain couples TRBV5-4 to TRBJ1-3; TRBD1 is a possible D gene (6 bases). Trimming pared 4 bases from V and 4 bases from J, leaving 15 bases between. The CDR3 extends over 15 amino acids. Germline CDR1 and CDR2: SGHNT and YYREEE (reference sequence). CDR3 DNA: TGTGCCAGCAGCGCAGGGGTAGAGGGCGGAAACACCATATATTTT. This sequence encodes CASSAGVEGGNTIYF.